One sample yielded the 8 T cell receptor beta chains listed below, sequenced in a study of early T cells in non-severe SARS-CoV-2 infection. Via MiXCR, TCRdb re-called the 5' RACE reads, giving one row per CDR3 protein. The profile shows 80,000 or so distinct CDR3 sequences, about 10% of them singletons. The sample was whole blood, taken at baseline. All receptors derive from an adult who was a healthcare worker with PCR-confirmed SARS-CoV-2 infection or an uninfected control (not recorded which).

Ten or more counts support this clonotype. The CDR3 here is CASSLGQGAFEQYF. DNA for the CDR3: TGTGCCAGCAGTTTAGGACAAGGCGCTTTCGAGCAGTACTTC. The chain has TRBV6-2 or TRBV6-3 and TRBJ2-7, with D maybe TRBD1 (5 bases). The CDR3 spans 14 residues. Trimming pared 4 bases from V and 6 bases from J, leaving 16 bases between. Germline assignment: CDR1 MNHEY and CDR2 SVGEGT.

The rearrangement joins TRBV7-2 to TRBJ2-7; TRBD2 matches at 7 bases. The CDR3 is 14 residues long. J gave up 4 bases and V 2 bases, and 5 bases lay outside the gene matches. The germline V gene has CDR1 SGHTA and CDR2 FQGNSA. The CDR3 nucleotides are TGTGCCAGCAGCTTACAGGGAGGGAGGTACGAGCAGTACTTC. It is translated as CASSLQGGRYEQYF.

Ten or more counts support this clonotype. The V and J genes are TRBV27 and TRBJ1-1; D possibly corresponds to TRBD1 (5 bases). V lost 5 bases and J 5 bases, leaving 15 bases between the germline ends. The CDR3 runs to 14 residues. Germline CDR1 reads MNHEY; CDR2 reads SMNVEV (reference sequence). The CDR3 spells CASSPLPGRTEAFF. The DNA for the CDR3 is TGTGCCAGCAGTCCTCTTCCAGGGAGGACTGAAGCTTTCTTT.

The chain employs TRBV6-6 and TRBJ2-5; 7 nucleotides line up with TRBD1. Unmatched junction bases numbered 6, after V lost 4 bases and J lost 4 bases. CDR1 and CDR2 (germline): MNHNY, SVGAGI (reference sequence). The CDR3 is 14 residues long. The CDR3 DNA reads as TGTGCCAGCAGTTCCTCTACAGGGGTAGAGACCCAGTACTTC. Protein sequence: CASSSSTGVETQYF.

The V gene is TRBV12-5, the J gene TRBJ2-3; TRBD1 agrees at 10 bases. After removal of 11 bases from V and 3 bases from J, the junction contained 5 bases not matched to a gene. CDR1 is LGHNT and CDR2 is FRNRAP in the germline V gene. This CDR3 spans 13 amino acids. This CDR3 reads CAQRGQGTDTQYF. The CDR3 DNA is TGTGCTCAGCGGGGACAGGGGACAGATACGCAGTATTTT.

The chain combines TRBV7-2 with TRBJ2-2; possible D gene TRBD2, 5 bases. V was pared by 3 bases and J by 5 bases, with 10 bases between. CDR1 is SGHTA, CDR2 FQGNSA, per germline. The CDR3 spans 14 residues. The CDR3 nucleotides read TGTGCCAGCAGCTTCCAACCGGGGACCGGGGAGCTGTTTTTT. Amino acid sequence: CASSFQPGTGELFF.

Comment on this clonotype: The junction does not match germline at one end; this may be a read error. The chain joins TRBV28 to TRBJ2-6; 7 bases align to TRBD1. The CDR3 length is 16 residues. The germline V gene encodes CDR1 MDHEN and CDR2 SYDVKM. CDR3 in DNA: TGTGCCAGCAGTTGGGGACAGTACTCTGGGGCCGACGTCCTGACTTTC. Translation gives CASSWGQYSGADVLTF.

On this clonotype itself: One junction end does not reproduce the germline sequence, and a read error may be involved. This chain links TRBV7-6 with TRBJ2-3; D not resolved. The CDR3 spans 15 residues. Germline assignment: CDR1 SGHVS and CDR2 FNYEAQ. CDR3 coding DNA: TGTGTCAGCAGCTTACCGGCCAGAAGCACAGATACGCAGTATTTT. Encoded protein: CVSSLPARSTDTQYF.